The T cell receptor (beta chain) described here comes from a study of CD8+ T cells in alopecia areata. Study findings and constraints: Normal-skin resident alphabeta T cells also appear among scalp sample sequences.

Germline-derived CDR1 and CDR2 are KGHSH and LQKENI. This CDR3 has 14 amino acids. Trimming took 2 bases from V and 8 from J, leaving 13 bases between them. Turning to this clone: Its antigen is undetermined.

cDNA reverse transcribed from extracted RNA served as the sequencing template. Data came from immunoSEQ multiplex PCR; TCRdb stores just in-frame clones and leaves some out. The table lists 170,000 or so clones, about 71% of them singletons. Treatment: oral pan-JAK inhibitor, 5-10 mg twice daily. The TCR comes from a human donor with alopecia areata. This rearrangement joins TRBV18 to TRBJ2-1; D gene unclear. Here the sequenced sample was CD4+ T cells sorted from blood, taken at week 4, from a patient treated with tofacitinib. CDR3 DNA sequence: TGTGCCAGCTCACCAGACCTGGCGGCTCATGAGCAGTTCTTC. The encoded protein is CASSPDLAAHEQFF.